The 29 T cell receptor beta chains presented below share a single source sample, sequenced in a study of PD-1 and CTLA-4 blockade in melanoma. TCRdb's copy holds only in-frame clones and misses some; the assay was immunoSEQ multiplex PCR. Here the sample spans 25,000 to 40,000 clones, around 90% being singletons. Sample: CD8+ T cells from peripheral blood, taken from a patient given anti-PD-1 treatment. Receptors were obtained from a human donor with melanoma.

The count of this clone is one. The rearrangement uses TRBV4-1 and TRBJ1-1; 10 bases agree with TRBD1. CDR1 is MGHRA, CDR2 YSYEKL, per germline. The CDR3 consists of 14 residues. Trimming took 0 bases from V and 6 from J; bases not matched to a gene: 1. The CDR3 loop reads CASSQDGTGAEAFF. CDR3 DNA sequence: TGCGCCAGCAGCCAAGATGGGACAGGGGCTGAAGCTTTCTTT.

J is TRBJ1-2 and V is TRBV2; 11 nucleotides agree with TRBD1. The CDR3 runs 14 residues. V was clipped by 8 bases and J by 2 bases; unmatched bases: 4. Germline V gene lookup returns CDR1 SNHLY and CDR2 FYNNEI. The CDR3 nucleotides read TGTGCCAGCTTAGGACAGGGGGCGAACTATGGCTACACCTTC. This codes for CASLGQGANYGYTF.

This clone has a handful of counts. This chain links TRBV28 with TRBJ2-2, with TRBD1 matching over 7 bases. This CDR3 is built from 16 residues. CDR1 and CDR2 (germline): MDHEN, SYDVKM. V shed 3 bases and J 0 bases; nucleotides not matched to a gene: 4. The CDR3 DNA reads TGTGCCAGCAGTTTGCTAGACAGGGCGAACACCGGGGAGCTGTTTTTT. Protein sequence: CASSLLDRANTGELFF.

V gene TRBV6-5 combines with J gene TRBJ2-2; D remains ambiguous. Deletions cut 0 bases from V and 6 bases from J, with 5 bases between. Per the germline V gene, CDR1 is MNHEY and CDR2 is SVGAGI. This CDR3 spans 13 amino acids. CDR3: CASSYSISGELFF. The CDR3 DNA reads as TGTGCCAGCAGTTACTCGATCTCCGGGGAGCTGTTTTTT.

The chain is built from TRBV5-4 and TRBJ2-3; D unclear. The germline CDR1 and CDR2 sequences are SGHNT and YYREEE (reference sequence). Trimming took 1 base from V and 3 from J, leaving 3 bases between them. This CDR3 is 12 amino acids long. In nucleotides, the CDR3 is TGTGCCAGCAGCTTGTATACAGATACGCAGTATTTT. Encoded protein: CASSLYTDTQYF.

The J gene is TRBJ1-1, the V gene TRBV5-1; tentatively, D is TRBD1 (5 bases). The V end was cut by 4 bases, the J end by 5 bases, with 12 bases between. This CDR3 comprises 13 residues. The germline gives CDR1 SGHRS, CDR2 YFSETQ. CDR3 protein: CASSRRTGTEAFF. Here the CDR3 DNA reads TGCGCCAGCAGCCGACGAACAGGAACTGAAGCTTTCTTT. Supplemented by reference TRBV5-1 and TRBJ1-1, the full variable domain reads KAGVTQTPRYLIKTRGQQVTLSCSPISGHRSVSWYQQTPGQGLQFLFEYFSETQRNKGNFPGRFSGRQFSNSRSEMNVSTLELGDSALYLCASSRRTGTEAFFGQGTRLTVV.

The V call is TRBV28, the J call TRBJ2-7; a weak D match, TRBD2 (6 bases). V dropped 5 bases and J dropped 2 bases, with 13 bases sitting between them. This CDR3 spans 14 amino acids. The germline V gene has CDR1 MDHEN and CDR2 SYDVKM. The CDR3 loop is CASSALTGAYEQYF. The CDR3 nucleotides read TGTGCCAGCAGTGCGCTCACGGGGGCCTACGAGCAGTACTTC.

This clone has just one count. The DNA of the CDR3 is TGCGCCAGCAGCTCGGATACACGGAAGAACTATGGCTACACCTTC. Protein: CASSSDTRKNYGYTF. The chain joins TRBV5-1 to TRBJ1-2; no clear D. V shed 3 bases and J shed 2 bases, with 14 bases lying between them. Germline V gives CDR1 SGHRS, CDR2 YFSETQ. CDR3 length: 15 residues.

The chain carries TRBV29-1 and TRBJ1-1; TRBD1 is a possible D gene (6 bases). CDR3 length equals 12 residues. The germline V and J ends were trimmed by 7 bases and 2 bases, with 11 bases remaining between them. From germline, CDR1 is SQVTM and CDR2 ANQGSEA. In DNA, the CDR3 is TGCAGCGGAAACAGGGACAACACTGAAGCTTTCTTT. It yields the protein CSGNRDNTEAFF. The entire variable domain, with the rest obtained from reference TRBV29-1 and TRBJ1-1, is as follows: SAVISQKPSRDICQRGTSLTIQCQVDSQVTMMFWYRQQPGQSLTLIATANQGSEATYESGFVIDKFPISRPNLTFSTLTVSNMSPEDSSIYLCSGNRDNTEAFFGQGTRLTVV.

The chain employs TRBV6-5 and TRBJ2-7, with D perhaps TRBD1 (5 bases). Trimming left V 4 bases short and J 3 bases short, with 13 bases between. CDR1 is MNHEY and CDR2 is SVGAGI in the germline V gene. The CDR3 has 14 residues. CDR3 coding DNA: TGTGCCAGCAGTTTCCGGACAAGCTACTACGAGCAGTACTTC. Its translation is CASSFRTSYYEQYF.

V and J are TRBV6-6 and TRBJ1-1; D gene ambiguous. The germline gives CDR1 MNHNY, CDR2 SVGAGI (reference sequence). This CDR3 region has 13 residues. V lost 7 bases and J 5 bases, leaving 14 bases between the germline ends. The CDR3 DNA reads TGTGCCAGCACCCCCTCGCGGGTGACTGAAGCTTTCTTT. Amino acid sequence: CASTPSRVTEAFF.

The V and J genes are TRBV27 and TRBJ1-5, with TRBD1 as a possible D gene (5 bases). V lost 6 bases and J 4 bases, leaving 13 bases between the germline ends. Germline CDR1 MNHEY, CDR2 SMNVEV (reference sequence). The length of the CDR3 is 14 residues. CDR3 DNA: TGTGCCAGCAGCCTGGGGGGTAAAAATCAGCCCCAGCATTTT. Translating it yields CASSLGGKNQPQHF.

The rearrangement links TRBV27 to TRBJ2-1, with TRBD1 matching 8 bases. The length of the CDR3 is 16 residues. Germline CDR1 MNHEY, CDR2 SMNVEV (reference sequence). The J segment lost 4 bases and the V segment lost 4 bases, leaving 9 bases of the junction unmatched. The CDR3 DNA is TGTGCCAGCAGTTCCTGGACAGGGCCCCTATACAATGAGCAGTTCTTC. Translating it yields CASSSWTGPLYNEQFF.

J is TRBJ2-7 and V is TRBV24-1; 9 bases match TRBD1. The CDR3 runs to 11 residues. Germline-derived CDR1 and CDR2 are KGHDR and SFDVKD. J lost 6 bases, V lost 9 bases, and 2 bases had no gene match. The CDR3 here is CATGTGTEQYF. CDR3 sequence (DNA): TGTGCCACCGGGACAGGGACCGAGCAGTACTTC.

This clone was picked up one time. This rearrangement joins TRBV7-9 to TRBJ2-2; D remains ambiguous. Trimming cost V 4 bases and J 1 base, with 4 bases left between them. In germline, CDR1 is SEHNR, CDR2 FQNEAQ (reference sequence). This CDR3 is 13 amino acids long. CDR3: CASSSENTGELFF. The CDR3 nucleotides read TGTGCCAGCAGCTCAGAGAACACCGGGGAGCTGTTTTTT.

The V and J genes are TRBV7-6 and TRBJ2-7; weak D call: TRBD2 (5 bases). Germline V gives CDR1 SGHVS, CDR2 FNYEAQ. The CDR3 length is 15 residues. Trimming removed 5 bases at V and 2 bases at J, with 16 bases between. The CDR3 DNA sequence: TGTGCCAGCAGCCCACTAGGGAGCCGGGCCTACGAGCAGTACTTC. Translating it yields CASSPLGSRAYEQYF.

The chain employs TRBV2 and TRBJ2-1; D is tentatively TRBD1 or TRBD2 (5 bases each). CDR3 length equals 15 residues. V was cut by 5 bases and J by 4 bases, with 15 bases left in between. The germline V gene encodes CDR1 SNHLY and CDR2 FYNNEI. CDR3 nucleotide sequence: TGTGCCAGCAGTCCCCGGGGCTCCGGGTACAATGAGCAGTTCTTC. This sequence encodes CASSPRGSGYNEQFF.

This chain uses TRBV6-6 with TRBJ2-5, with D tentatively TRBD1 (6 bases). The CDR3 runs 12 residues. V lost 6 bases, J lost 4 bases, and 9 bases lay in between. Germline assignment: CDR1 MNHNY and CDR2 SVGAGI (reference sequence). This CDR3 reads CASSPRGETQYF. CDR3 DNA sequence: TGTGCCAGCAGCCCCAGGGGAGAGACCCAGTACTTC.

The genes are TRBV5-1 and TRBJ1-2; D is perhaps TRBD1 (5 bases). CDR1 is SGHRS and CDR2 is YFSETQ in the germline V gene. The CDR3 sequence is 13 residues long. The ends were cut back, 0 bases at V and 8 bases at J, with 11 bases in the middle. The CDR3 DNA is TGCGCCAGCAGCTTGGGCAGGGAGAGCGGCTACACCTTC. It encodes CASSLGRESGYTF.

V is TRBV15 and J is TRBJ2-7; 7 bases map to TRBD1. CDR1 is LNHNV and CDR2 is YYDKDF in the germline V gene (reference sequence). This CDR3 is 14 amino acids long. The V and J ends lost 8 bases and 4 bases, in that order; junction bases with no gene match: 11. Here the CDR3 DNA reads TGTGCCACCGCCAAGGACAGGCGACTGTACGAGCAGTACTTC. This codes for CATAKDRRLYEQYF.

This sequence joins TRBV12-3 or TRBV12-4 and TRBJ1-2, with 8 bases identical to TRBD1. V shed 3 bases and J 4 bases; nucleotides not matched to a gene: 1. This CDR3 spans 13 amino acids. CDR3 nucleotide sequence: TGTGCCAGCAGTTTGGGACAGGCCTATGGCTACACCTTC. Translating gives CASSLGQAYGYTF.

The chain recombines TRBV27 with TRBJ2-7; tentative D call: TRBD2 (5 bases). Germline CDR1 is MNHEY and CDR2 is SMNVEV (reference sequence). The CDR3 length is 15 residues. Trimming cost V 5 bases and J 1 base, with 15 bases left between them. CDR3 coding DNA: TGTGCCAGCAGTACGTTTCTAGCTATGTCCTACGAGCAGTACTTC. Its protein product is CASSTFLAMSYEQYF.

The V and J genes are TRBV28 and TRBJ2-2; 11 positions match TRBD1. The germline gives CDR1 MDHEN, CDR2 SYDVKM. After removal of 5 bases from V and 3 bases from J, the junction contained 5 bases not matched to a gene. CDR3 size: 16 residues. CDR3 amino acids: CASSTGQGADTGELFF. The CDR3 region has the DNA TGTGCCAGCAGTACCGGACAGGGGGCGGACACCGGGGAGCTGTTTTTT.

This clone was detected only a few times. The CDR3 DNA sequence: TGTGCCAGCAAAATAGAAGGGAACACTGAAGCTTTCTTT. Amino acids: CASKIEGNTEAFF. The chain joins TRBV4-2 to TRBJ1-1, with D hard to call. Germline CDR1 LGHNA, CDR2 YNFKEQ. The CDR3 loop spans 13 amino acids. The V gene lost 7 bases and the J gene lost 1 base, with 10 bases spanning the gap.

In its sample, this clone was seen a few times. The J gene is TRBJ2-7, the V gene TRBV10-3, with D perhaps TRBD1 or TRBD2 (6 bases each). Germline CDR1 and CDR2: ENHRY and SYGVKD. V dropped 1 base and J dropped 4 bases, with 20 bases sitting between them. The CDR3 has 17 amino acids. The CDR3 DNA reads TGTGCCATCAGTGAGTGGGGGCCCCCCGAGGGGGGTTACGAGCAGTACTTC. It translates to CAISEWGPPEGGYEQYF.

The rearrangement joins TRBV5-1 to TRBJ2-7; D uncertain. The CDR3 contains 13 residues. Trimming took 0 bases from V and 1 from J, leaving 5 bases between them. Germline V gene data show CDR1 as SGHRS and CDR2 as YFSETQ. The CDR3 spells CASSLVQSYEQYF. The CDR3 DNA reads as TGCGCCAGCAGCTTGGTGCAGTCCTACGAGCAGTACTTC.

The chain employs TRBV11-2 and TRBJ2-7; D gene unclear. From germline, CDR1 is SGHAT and CDR2 FQNNGV. CDR3 length: 13 amino acids. Trimming took 4 bases from V and 2 from J, leaving 9 bases between them. CDR3 in amino acids: CASSWALTYEQYF. DNA for the CDR3: TGTGCCAGCAGCTGGGCCCTAACCTACGAGCAGTACTTC.

The V and J genes are TRBV9 and TRBJ2-1; D uncertain. CDR3 length equals 15 residues. Trimming took off 3 bases at V and 0 bases at J, with 10 bases between the two ends. Germline V gene lookup returns CDR1 SGDLS and CDR2 YYNGEE. The CDR3, as DNA: TGTGCCAGCAGCGCCCAGGCTAACTCCTACAATGAGCAGTTCTTC. This gives the protein CASSAQANSYNEQFF. The full variable domain, its missing parts supplied by reference TRBV9 and TRBJ2-1, is DSGVTQTPKHLITATGQRVTLRCSPRSGDLSVYWYQQSLDQGLQFLIQYYNGEERAKGNILERFSAQQFPDLHSELNLSSLELGDSALYFCASSAQANSYNEQFFGPGTRLTVL.

This clone was picked up one time. The V call is TRBV7-9, the J call TRBJ1-1; D perhaps matches TRBD1 (5 bases). Trimming took off 5 bases at V and 7 bases at J, with 14 bases between the two ends. Germline V gene lookup returns CDR1 SEHNR and CDR2 FQNEAQ (reference sequence). This CDR3 region has 13 residues. CDR3 sequence: CASSLQPGSEAFF. As DNA, the CDR3 is TGTGCCAGCAGCCTTCAGCCAGGGAGTGAAGCTTTCTTT. Full variable domain (missing parts from reference TRBV7-9 and TRBJ1-1): DTGVSQNPRHKITKRGQNVTFRCDPISEHNRLYWYRQTLGQGPEFLTYFQNEAQLEKSRLLSDRFSAERPKGSFSTLEIQRTEQGDSAMYLCASSLQPGSEAFFGQGTRLTVV.